Described below is a single T cell receptor (beta chain) sequence and its context. The CDR3 contains 18 residues. The V segment lost 1 base and the J segment 5 bases; nucleotides outside the gene matches: 10. The germline gives CDR1 ENHRY, CDR2 SYGVKD. Regarding time point: late sampling 161 to 241 days after vaccination in three convalescent patients. These data originate in a study of vaccination and CD4 T cells after COVID-19. Study overall: Median draw time for post-COVID samples was more than 80 days post-diagnosis (range 35 to 161).

MiXCR, run by TCRdb on the PCR reads, gives a single entry per CDR3 protein. The data hold roughly 30,000 distinct CDR3 sequences, with around 53% observed a single time. The gene calls are TRBV10-3 and TRBJ2-3, with TRBD2 matching over 12 bases. This sequence was found in a human donor who had recovered from COVID-19. Sequenced material: CD4+ T cells from blood, taken about 7 months after SARS-CoV-2 vaccination. Here the CDR3 DNA reads TGTGCCATCAGTGAGTGGCTGAAGACTAGCGGGAGAAGAGATACGCAGTATTTT. Its translation: CAISEWLKTSGRRDTQYF.